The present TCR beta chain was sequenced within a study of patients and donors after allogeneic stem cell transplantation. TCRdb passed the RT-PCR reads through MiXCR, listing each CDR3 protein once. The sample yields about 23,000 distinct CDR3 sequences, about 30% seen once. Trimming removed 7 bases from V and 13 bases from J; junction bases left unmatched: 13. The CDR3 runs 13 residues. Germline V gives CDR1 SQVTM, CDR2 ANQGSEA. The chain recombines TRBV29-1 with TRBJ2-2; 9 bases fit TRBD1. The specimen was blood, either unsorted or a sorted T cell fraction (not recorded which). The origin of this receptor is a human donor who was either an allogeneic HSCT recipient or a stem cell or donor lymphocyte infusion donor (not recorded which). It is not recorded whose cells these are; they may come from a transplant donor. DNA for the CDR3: TGCAGCGCCCTCGTCGGGACAGGGATTGTGCTGTTTTTT. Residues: CSALVGTGIVLFF.